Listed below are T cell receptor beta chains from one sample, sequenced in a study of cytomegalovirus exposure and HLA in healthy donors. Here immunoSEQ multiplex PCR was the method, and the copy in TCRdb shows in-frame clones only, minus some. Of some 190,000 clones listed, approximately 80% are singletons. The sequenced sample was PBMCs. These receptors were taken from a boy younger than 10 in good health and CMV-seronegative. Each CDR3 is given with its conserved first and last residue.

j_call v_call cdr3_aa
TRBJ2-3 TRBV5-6 CASSYPGLAHTDTQYF
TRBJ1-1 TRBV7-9 CASSPDTGSTEAFF
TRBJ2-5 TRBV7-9 CASRGGWAQETQYF
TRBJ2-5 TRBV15 CATSTNGGGRTQETQYF
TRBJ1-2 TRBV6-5 CASSNQPELHYGYTF
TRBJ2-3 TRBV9 CASSGPGQGRNTQYF
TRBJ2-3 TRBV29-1 CSALSGRADTQYF
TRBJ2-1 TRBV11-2 CASSLDIGSGGHYEQFF
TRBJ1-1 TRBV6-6 CASSYSSPEAFF
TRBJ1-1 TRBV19 CASSTRQGWTEAFF
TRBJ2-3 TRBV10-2 CASRFTGGRGDTQYF
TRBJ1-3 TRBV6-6 CASSPGTGAVNTIYF
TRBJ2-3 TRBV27 CASNMDRAGDTQYF
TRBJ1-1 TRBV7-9 CASSLIEVGTGPIDTEAFF
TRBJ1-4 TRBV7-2 CASSQRGTNEKLFF
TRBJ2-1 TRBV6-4 CASRLSGGSYNEQFF
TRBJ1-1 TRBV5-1 CASSSDRMNTEAFF
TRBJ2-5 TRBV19 CASSPMTSVETQYF
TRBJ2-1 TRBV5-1 CASSLGLAGEQFF
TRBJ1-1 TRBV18 CASSGGVNTEAFF
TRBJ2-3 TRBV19 CASSGRSGGPSDTQYF
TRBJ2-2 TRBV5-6 CASSDGGGGLTGELFF
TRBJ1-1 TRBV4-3 CASSSVTGGGTEAFF
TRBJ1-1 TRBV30 CAGDRLNTEAFF
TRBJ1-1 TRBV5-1 CASSLGGAGGRTEAFF
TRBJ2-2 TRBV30 CASQVPPGELFF
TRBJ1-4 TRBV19 CASSIQGAPEKLFF
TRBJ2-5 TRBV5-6 CASSLVSTKETQYF
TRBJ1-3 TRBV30 CAWSPNLSSGNTIYF
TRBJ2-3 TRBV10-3 CAISESTAGYTQYF
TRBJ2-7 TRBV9 CASSRLKPTYEQYF
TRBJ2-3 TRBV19 CASSRDSRLADTQYF
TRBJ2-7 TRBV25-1 CASSEYSIYEQYF
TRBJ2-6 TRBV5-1 CASSLSPTGSGANVLTF
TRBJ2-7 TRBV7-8 CASSRRQDYEQYF
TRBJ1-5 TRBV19 CASSIGTGVLNQPQHF
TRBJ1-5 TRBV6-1 CASSEAYNQPQHF
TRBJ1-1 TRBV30 CAWSVPGDTEAFF
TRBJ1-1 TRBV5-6 CASSFWATNTEAFF
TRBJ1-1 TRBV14 CASSQDMRRAAFF